This TCR beta chain was identified in a study of Ad26.COV2.S vaccination and SARS-CoV-2 variants. Study in general: Within the COV1001 Ad26.COV2.S trial arm, the donor was enrolled. By the intramuscular route, Ad26.COV2.S was given once, or twice 56 days apart.

In this sample, this clone turned up a few times. The antigen is not known. Study-wide results and limits: Possibly, TCR breadth and depth analyses underestimated total T cell responses. Individuals receiving vaccine had higher spike-specific TCR breadth than placebo recipients did.

The V end was cut by 10 bases, the J end by 6 bases, with 15 bases between. There are 13 residues in the CDR3. The germline V gene has CDR1 MNHEY and CDR2 SVGAGI. Treatment meaning: roughly 20 received Ad26.COV2.S at low or high dose, single or two shots; about 5 received placebo; per-sample allocation not given. Samples analyzed were those drawn on day 63 after the first vaccine or placebo injection. Sequencing used immunoSEQ multiplex PCR; TCRdb keeps in-frame clones, though not all of them. The sample consists of about 410,000 clones, about 88% of them appearing once. Sequenced here: peripheral blood, sampled in a trial of Ad26.COV2.S vaccine versus placebo. The TCR comes from a person aged 18-60 years who received the Ad26.COV2.S COVID-19 vaccine or a placebo. This chain uses TRBV6-5 with TRBJ1-4, with D maybe TRBD1 (5 bases). CDR3 loop: CATRRDGDEKLFF. CDR3 DNA sequence: TGTGCCACCCGCCGGGACGGGGATGAAAAACTGTTTTTT.